These T cell receptor beta chains were read from a single sample in a study of blood T cell repertoires in COVID-19. Libraries were prepared by immunoSEQ multiplex PCR; TCRdb keeps only in-frame clonotypes and omits some of them. This sample has about 150,000 clones; around nine tenths occur once, and the top ten carry 0.5% to 0.55%. The sequenced sample consisted of peripheral blood. These TCRs come from a man between 50 and 59 years old with acute or convalescent COVID-19. CDR3s include the opening cysteine and the closing phenylalanine or tryptophan. D genes are given only for firm matches. The size of a clone is reported for some rows only, either as once, few or many, or as a class for expanded clones.

>-|TRBJ2-3|TRBV24-1|-
CATRAQTTGTQYF
TGTGCCACCCGCGCCCAGACCACAGGGACGCAGTATTTT
>once|TRBJ1-2|TRBV2|-
CASGTRTYGYTF
TGTGCCAGCGGGACAAGAACCTATGGCTACACCTTC
>-|TRBJ1-4|TRBV28|-
CASRTPSTNEKLFF
TGTGCCAGCAGGACTCCGAGCACTAATGAAAAACTGTTTTTT
>-|TRBJ1-3|TRBV9|-
CASSLLAGESGNTIYF
TGTGCCAGCAGCCTCCTGGCAGGCGAATCTGGAAACACCATATATTTT
>-|TRBJ1-1|TRBV15|-
CATSREWERTEAFF
TGTGCCACCAGCAGAGAGTGGGAGCGGACTGAAGCTTTCTTT
>-|TRBJ1-2|TRBV12-2|-
CASRLGDRVFRTYGYTF
TGTGCAAGTCGCCTAGGGGACAGGGTTTTTCGCACCTATGGCTACACCTTC
>-|TRBJ2-3|TRBV11-2|-
CASSRRPGIFSTDTQYF
TGTGCCAGCAGCCGACGACCGGGAATCTTTAGCACAGATACGCAGTATTTT
>-|TRBJ2-1|TRBV7-9|TRBD2
CASSYSGTSGSYNEQFF
TGTGCCAGCAGCTATTCCGGGACTAGCGGGAGCTACAATGAGCAGTTCTTC
>once|TRBJ2-5|TRBV24-1|TRBD1
CATSDPQGIETQYF
TGTGCCACCAGTGACCCACAGGGGATTGAGACCCAGTACTTC
>-|TRBJ1-4|TRBV19|-
CASSSKQGSTNEKLFF
TGTGCCAGTAGTAGTAAGCAGGGGAGTACTAATGAAAAACTGTTTTTT
>-|TRBJ1-5|TRBV15|TRBD1
CATSRKGTGNQPQHF
TGTGCCACCAGCAGAAAGGGGACAGGTAATCAGCCCCAGCATTTT
>-|TRBJ2-7|TRBV18|TRBD1
CASSPTTGGNYEQYF
TGTGCCAGCTCACCTACGACAGGGGGCAACTACGAGCAGTACTTC
>-|TRBJ2-1|TRBV19|-
CASSIYSSYNEQFF
TGTGCCAGTAGTATTTACAGCTCCTACAATGAGCAGTTCTTC
>-|TRBJ1-1|TRBV21-1|-
CASSPRQGIKQTEAFF
TGTGCCAGCAGCCCACGACAGGGGATAAAGCAGACTGAAGCTTTCTTT
>-|TRBJ1-2|TRBV10-3|TRBD1
CAISGGQGNGYTF
TGTGCCATCAGTGGGGGACAGGGCAATGGCTACACCTTC
>-|TRBJ1-5|TRBV19|TRBD1
CASSIIQGSNQPQHF
TGTGCCAGTAGTATAATACAGGGGAGCAATCAGCCCCAGCATTTT
>-|TRBJ1-4|TRBV5-1|TRBD1
CASSLGQGLEKLFF
TGCGCCAGCAGCTTAGGACAGGGGCTCGAAAAACTGTTTTTT
>few|TRBJ1-4|TRBV2|-
CASSEGAVGVNEKLFF
TGTGCCAGCAGTGAGGGGGCTGTCGGAGTAAATGAAAAACTGTTTTTT
>-|TRBJ1-5|TRBV2|TRBD1
CASRVQGAGQPQHF
TGTGCCAGCAGGGTACAGGGGGCAGGTCAGCCCCAGCATTTT
>few|TRBJ1-5|TRBV6-2/TRBV6-3|-
CASSWPGGQPQHF
TGTGCCAGCAGTTGGCCTGGCGGTCAGCCCCAGCATTTT
>few|TRBJ1-5|TRBV3-1/TRBV3-2|-
CASSQDTVNQPQHF
TGTGCCAGCAGCCAAGATACAGTCAATCAGCCCCAGCATTTT
>-|TRBJ2-2|TRBV5-1|TRBD2
CASSMTSASNTGELFF
TGCGCCAGCAGCATGACTAGCGCCTCGAACACCGGGGAGCTGTTTTTT
>-|TRBJ2-5|TRBV5-1|TRBD2
CASSLVWGIRGGRETQYF
TGCGCCAGCAGCTTGGTTTGGGGAATTCGGGGGGGACGCGAGACCCAGTACTTC
>-|TRBJ2-5|TRBV29-1|-
CSVQVVRGETQYF
TGCAGCGTCCAGGTAGTAAGAGGGGAGACCCAGTACTTC
>-|TRBJ1-2|TRBV29-1|-
CSVATKQVNYGYTF
TGCAGCGTTGCGACAAAACAGGTCAACTATGGCTACACCTTC
>-|TRBJ1-3|TRBV19|TRBD1
CASEPGQGSTIYF
TGTGCCAGCGAACCGGGACAGGGAAGCACCATATATTTT
>-|TRBJ1-6|TRBV28|-
CASSNQGSYNSPLHF
TGTGCCAGCAGTAACCAGGGGTCCTATAATTCACCCCTCCACTTT
>once|TRBJ1-3|TRBV5-6|-
CASSPKSGTSRSGNTIYF
TGTGCCAGCAGCCCGAAATCTGGGACTTCCCGCTCTGGAAACACCATATATTTT
>-|TRBJ2-2|TRBV13|TRBD2
CASSPGPGLATLDGELFF
TGTGCCAGCAGCCCCGGCCCGGGACTAGCGACGTTAGACGGGGAGCTGTTTTTT
>-|TRBJ1-1|TRBV14|-
CASSRQENTEAFF
TGTGCCAGCAGCAGACAGGAGAACACTGAAGCTTTCTTT
>once|TRBJ2-2|TRBV19|TRBD1
CASRASGTGAFSGELFF
TGTGCCAGTCGGGCGTCCGGGACAGGGGCGTTCAGCGGGGAGCTGTTTTTT
>-|TRBJ2-5|TRBV4-1|TRBD1
CASSPRQGARETQYF
TGCGCCAGCAGCCCCAGGCAGGGGGCGCGGGAGACCCAGTACTTC
>few|TRBJ2-1|TRBV7-6|TRBD1
CASSWGQGKYNEQFF
TGTGCCAGCAGCTGGGGACAGGGAAAATACAATGAGCAGTTCTTC
>-|TRBJ1-5|TRBV6-6|-
CASSTDTSNQPQHF
TGTGCCAGCAGTACGGACACTAGCAATCAGCCCCAGCATTTT
>-|TRBJ2-7|TRBV27|TRBD2
CASSLSLAGLKYEQYF
TGTGCCAGCAGTTTATCGTTAGCGGGACTAAAATACGAGCAGTACTTC
>-|TRBJ1-6|TRBV6-6|-
CASSLDPNSIYNSPLHF
TGTGCCAGCAGTCTCGACCCCAATAGCATCTATAATTCACCCCTCCACTTT
>-|TRBJ1-3|TRBV13|-
CASSRTLSSGNTIYF
TGTGCCAGCAGTAGGACATTGTCCTCTGGAAACACCATATATTTT
>-|TRBJ2-2|TRBV7-8|-
CASSPLGATGELFF
TGTGCCAGCAGCCCTTTGGGGGCAACCGGGGAGCTGTTTTTT
>-|TRBJ1-2|TRBV7-8|TRBD1
CASSSHDLRDRASYTF
TGTGCCAGCAGCTCGCACGACTTGCGGGACAGGGCTAGCTACACCTTC
>-|TRBJ1-1|TRBV7-9|-
CASSPTSGHINPWHTEAFF
TGTGCCAGCAGCCCCACCTCGGGACATATAAACCCCTGGCACACTGAAGCTTTCTTT
>-|TRBJ2-3|TRBV14|TRBD2
CASSQDQREIGSDTQYF
TGTGCCAGCAGCCAAGATCAGCGGGAGATCGGGTCGGATACGCAGTATTTT
>-|TRBJ2-3|TRBV3-1/TRBV3-2|TRBD1
CASSPNPGQPADTQYF
TGTGCCAGCAGCCCAAACCCGGGACAGCCGGCAGATACGCAGTATTTT
>-|TRBJ2-3|TRBV3-1/TRBV3-2|-
CASSKRRQSTDTQYF
TGTGCCAGCAGTAAGAGGCGTCAGTCCACAGATACGCAGTATTTT
>-|TRBJ2-5|TRBV7-8|-
CASSLGTVQETQYF
TGTGCCAGCAGCTTAGGAACAGTTCAAGAGACCCAGTACTTC
>-|TRBJ1-6|TRBV3-1/TRBV3-2|-
CASSSQGLNNSPLHF
TGTGCCAGCAGTTCACAGGGCCTCAATAATTCACCCCTCCACTTT
>-|TRBJ1-2|TRBV28|-
CASRGRGSYGYTF
TGTGCCAGCAGAGGGAGGGGTTCCTATGGCTACACCTTC
>-|TRBJ1-1|TRBV12-3/TRBV12-4|-
CASAPVANTEAFF
TGTGCCAGCGCGCCTGTAGCGAACACTGAAGCTTTCTTT
>once|TRBJ1-5|TRBV18|TRBD1
CASSAPGTVNQPQHF
TGTGCCAGCTCAGCTCCCGGGACAGTAAATCAGCCCCAGCATTTT
>-|TRBJ1-2|TRBV29-1|TRBD1
CSAQTGFGYTF
TGCAGCGCCCAGACAGGGTTTGGCTACACCTTC
>-|TRBJ2-5|TRBV21-1|-
CASSRTGSWETQYF
TGTGCCAGCAGTCGGACAGGGAGTTGGGAGACCCAGTACTTC
>-|TRBJ1-1|TRBV27|-
CASSYQENTEAFF
TGTGCCAGCAGTTACCAGGAGAACACTGAAGCTTTCTTT
>-|TRBJ2-3|TRBV4-1|TRBD2
CASSRTSGRAFTDTQYF
TGCGCCAGCAGTCGGACTAGCGGGAGGGCTTTCACAGATACGCAGTATTTT
>once|TRBJ2-3|TRBV7-9|-
CASSLTVPTDTQYF
TGTGCCAGCAGCTTAACGGTCCCCACAGATACGCAGTATTTT
>-|TRBJ2-1|TRBV24-1|TRBD1
CATSPRDRDYNEQFF
TGTGCCACCAGTCCCCGGGACAGGGACTACAATGAGCAGTTCTTC
>-|TRBJ2-1|TRBV6-4|TRBD1
CASSDSEGQGRDEQFF
TGTGCCAGCAGTGACTCTGAAGGACAGGGCCGGGATGAGCAGTTCTTC
>-|TRBJ1-2|TRBV28|-
CASSDRSGYTF
TGTGCCAGCAGTGACAGGTCCGGCTACACCTTC
>-|TRBJ2-5|TRBV7-6|-
CASSSLATRGVETQYF
TGTGCCAGCAGTTCTCTAGCGACCCGCGGGGTAGAGACCCAGTACTTC
>once|TRBJ2-2|TRBV28|TRBD1
CASSYSPGQQNTGELFF
TGTGCCAGCAGTTACTCTCCGGGACAGCAGAACACCGGGGAGCTGTTTTTT
>once|TRBJ1-3|TRBV30|-
CAWYRGAYSGNTIYF
TGTGCCTGGTACCGAGGTGCTTACTCTGGAAACACCATATATTTT
>-|TRBJ2-3|TRBV29-1|TRBD2
CSALKGTSGRTDTQYF
TGCAGCGCCTTGAAGGGGACTAGCGGTCGCACAGATACGCAGTATTTT